This TCR beta chain originates from a study of blood T cell repertoires in COVID-19. Across the whole study: Italy, Spain and the United States were the sources of the convalescent and acute COVID-19 samples. Sources were T cells, B-cell-depleted T cells, or PBMCs; the material itself was cDNA or gDNA.

In the study's own analysis: Estimation of nucleated cell counts was performed using reference gene primer amplification. Profiling relied on immunoSEQ multiplex PCR, and the TCRdb table lists in-frame clones only, not all of them. V and J calls and clone size are as listed in that table; D and trimming were resolved from the DNA. The repertoire holds more than 150,000 clones, about 86% seen once, with under 15% in the top ten. This CDR3 comprises 16 residues. Specimen: peripheral blood. This chain connects TRBV21-1 to TRBJ2-5; the listed D gene, TRBD1, was not tested against the DNA. TRBV21-1 is listed as a pseudogene. This receptor was taken from a young man with active or convalescent COVID-19. CDR3 region: CASSPRTGSRLKTQYF. The CDR3 DNA follows: TGTGCCAGCAGCCCTAGGACAGGGTCCCGTTTGAAGACCCAGTACTTC.